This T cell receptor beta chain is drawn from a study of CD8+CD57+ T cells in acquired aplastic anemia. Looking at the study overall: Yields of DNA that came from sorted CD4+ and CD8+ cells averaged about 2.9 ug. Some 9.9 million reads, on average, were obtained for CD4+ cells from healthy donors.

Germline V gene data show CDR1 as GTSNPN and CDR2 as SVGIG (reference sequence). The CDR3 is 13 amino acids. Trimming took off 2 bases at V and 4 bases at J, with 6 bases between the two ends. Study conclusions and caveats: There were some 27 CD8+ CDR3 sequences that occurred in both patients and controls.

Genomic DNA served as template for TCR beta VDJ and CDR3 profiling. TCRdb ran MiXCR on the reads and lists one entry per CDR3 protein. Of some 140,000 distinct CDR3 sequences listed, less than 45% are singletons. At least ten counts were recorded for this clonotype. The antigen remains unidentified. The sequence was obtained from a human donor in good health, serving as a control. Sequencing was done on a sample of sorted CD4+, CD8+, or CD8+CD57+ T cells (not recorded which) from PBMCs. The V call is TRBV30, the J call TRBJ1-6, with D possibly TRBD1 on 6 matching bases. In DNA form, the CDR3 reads TGTGCCTGGAGTACAGGGTATAATTCACCCCTCCACTTT. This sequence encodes CAWSTGYNSPLHF.